A selection of T cell receptor beta chains follows, all from one sample in a study of T cell clones after liver transplantation. TCRdb's copy holds only in-frame clones and misses some; the assay was immunoSEQ multiplex PCR. The table lists 95,000 to 110,000 clones, approximately 78% of them singletons. Sequenced material: CD4+ T cells from blood, taken before liver transplant. Receptors originate from a human donor who received a liver transplant. Both conserved end residues are part of each CDR3. A D gene is named only where the DNA matches it firmly. Clone size appears in some rows only: once, few, many, or a class for an expanded clone.

D: .; V: TRBV7-3; size: .; J: TRBJ2-6; DNA: TGTGCCAGCAGCTCACAGGGAACTGGGGCCAACGTCCTGACTTTC; CDR3: CASSSQGTGANVLTF
D: .; V: TRBV27; size: .; J: TRBJ2-1; DNA: TGTGCCAGCTCAGCCTTATTGGCGGGGAACTCCTACAATGAGCAGTTCTTC; CDR3: CASSALLAGNSYNEQFF
D: .; V: TRBV4-3; size: .; J: TRBJ1-3; DNA: TGCGCCAGCAGCCAAGGAGTTGGCGGTTCCCACTCTGGAAACACCATATATTTT; CDR3: CASSQGVGGSHSGNTIYF
D: .; V: TRBV27; size: .; J: TRBJ2-7; DNA: TGTGCCAGCAGTTTTTTTAGGGGCGGCGAGCAGTACTTC; CDR3: CASSFFRGGEQYF
D: TRBD1; V: TRBV19; size: .; J: TRBJ1-4; DNA: TGTGCCAGTAGTATGGGGACAGTTAATGAAAAACTGTTTTTT; CDR3: CASSMGTVNEKLFF
D: TRBD1; V: TRBV6-6; size: once; J: TRBJ1-6; DNA: TGTGCCAGCAGAGTAGACAGGGGTTATAATTCACCCCTCCACTTT; CDR3: CASRVDRGYNSPLHF
D: TRBD1; V: TRBV5-1; size: .; J: TRBJ1-4; DNA: TGCGCCAGCAGCTGGGGGACAGCGGGTGAAAAACTGTTTTTT; CDR3: CASSWGTAGEKLFF
D: .; V: TRBV27; size: few; J: TRBJ1-5; DNA: TGTGCCAGCAGGGGGCAGCCCCAGCATTTT; CDR3: CASRGQPQHF
D: .; V: TRBV18; size: few; J: TRBJ2-7; DNA: TGTGCCAGCTCACCATCTCTGATGGGCAGAAACCCCGAGCAGTACTTC; CDR3: CASSPSLMGRNPEQYF
D: .; V: TRBV5-1; size: few; J: TRBJ2-3; DNA: TGCGCCAGCAGCTTTACTAGCCTCCCTAGCACAGATACGCAGTATTTT; CDR3: CASSFTSLPSTDTQYF
D: .; V: TRBV28; size: .; J: TRBJ2-3; DNA: TGTGCCAGCAGTTCGGCGTCGACGGAAGATACGCAGTATTTT; CDR3: CASSSASTEDTQYF
D: .; V: TRBV5-1; size: once; J: TRBJ1-1; DNA: TGCGCCAGCAGCTTGGTACAGGCTGTGGCTTTTGCGAACACTGAAGCTTTCTTT; CDR3: CASSLVQAVAFANTEAFF
D: .; V: TRBV27; size: .; J: TRBJ1-1; DNA: TGTGCCAGTAGGTACCGGGGGGCTCGGACTGAAGCTTTCTTT; CDR3: CASRYRGARTEAFF
D: TRBD1; V: TRBV4-2; size: .; J: TRBJ1-2; DNA: TGTGCCAGCAGCCGGGACAGACATAACTATGGCTACACCTTC; CDR3: CASSRDRHNYGYTF
D: .; V: TRBV2; size: .; J: TRBJ2-1; DNA: TGTGCCAGCAGTATGGACCCACCTAGAGGTGAGCAGTTCTTC; CDR3: CASSMDPPRGEQFF
D: .; V: TRBV20-1; size: once; J: TRBJ2-7; DNA: TGCAGTGCTGGAACAGGGTACGAGCAGTACTTC; CDR3: CSAGTGYEQYF
D: TRBD1; V: TRBV27; size: .; J: TRBJ1-2; DNA: TGTGCCAGCAGTTCGCGGACAGGTGGCTACACCTTC; CDR3: CASSSRTGGYTF
D: TRBD1; V: TRBV7-2; size: .; J: TRBJ2-7; DNA: TGTGCCAGCAGCTCACGGACAGGGTTCGGGTACGAGCAGTACTTC; CDR3: CASSSRTGFGYEQYF
D: .; V: TRBV29-1; size: .; J: TRBJ1-2; DNA: TGCAGCGTTGAGGCGGGTTTTCCTATGGGACGGGTTGGAAGCTACACCTTC; CDR3: CSVEAGFPMGRVGSYTF
D: .; V: TRBV28; size: .; J: TRBJ2-7; DNA: TGTGCCAGCAGTCGTGGACCTTCCTACGAGCAGTACTTC; CDR3: CASSRGPSYEQYF
D: TRBD1; V: TRBV9; size: few; J: TRBJ2-1; DNA: TGTGCCAGCAGCGTAGTAGACAGGGGAACTGTTGAGCAGTTCTTC; CDR3: CASSVVDRGTVEQFF
D: .; V: TRBV9; size: .; J: TRBJ2-3; DNA: TGTGCCAGCAGCGTAGAGATCAGCACAGATACGCAGTATTTT; CDR3: CASSVEISTDTQYF
D: .; V: TRBV27; size: .; J: TRBJ1-5; DNA: TGTGCCAGCAGTCGACAGTCAAATAGCAATCAGCCCCAGCATTTT; CDR3: CASSRQSNSNQPQHF
D: .; V: TRBV6-6; size: .; J: TRBJ1-1; DNA: TGTGCCAGCAGCTCACCGGGACATACATCTGAAGCTTTCTTT; CDR3: CASSSPGHTSEAFF
D: .; V: TRBV29-1; size: .; J: TRBJ2-3; DNA: TGCAGCGCCCCCGGGACGGGTTCCACAGATACGCAGTATTTT; CDR3: CSAPGTGSTDTQYF
D: TRBD1; V: TRBV5-4; size: .; J: TRBJ1-1; DNA: TGTGCCAGCAGCTCCGGACAGGTCCCTGAAGCTTTCTTT; CDR3: CASSSGQVPEAFF
D: .; V: TRBV5-1; size: .; J: TRBJ1-2; DNA: TGCGCCAGCAGCTTGGACAGAGACTATGGCTACACCTTC; CDR3: CASSLDRDYGYTF
D: .; V: TRBV11-1; size: .; J: TRBJ1-3; DNA: TGTGCCAGCAGACCTGACAGGACGCGAAACACCATATATTTT; CDR3: CASRPDRTRNTIYF
D: .; V: TRBV19; size: .; J: TRBJ2-6; DNA: TGTGCCAGTAGTATAACTGGGGCCAACGTCCTGACTTTC; CDR3: CASSITGANVLTF
D: .; V: TRBV5-1; size: once; J: TRBJ2-1; DNA: TGCGCCAGCAGCAACCTTAATGAGCAGTTCTTC; CDR3: CASSNLNEQFF
D: TRBD2; V: TRBV5-1; size: few; J: TRBJ2-1; DNA: TGCGCCAGCAGCCTACCTAGGACTAGCGGGGCTGAGCAGTTCTTC; CDR3: CASSLPRTSGAEQFF
D: TRBD1; V: TRBV2; size: .; J: TRBJ2-7; DNA: TGTGCCAGCAGCGGGACAGAGAGCTCCTACGAGCAGTACTTC; CDR3: CASSGTESSYEQYF
D: .; V: TRBV5-1; size: .; J: TRBJ2-1; DNA: TGCGCCAGCAGCAAACCCCTAAGCTCCTATAATGAGCAGTTCTTC; CDR3: CASSKPLSSYNEQFF
D: TRBD1; V: TRBV7-3; size: .; J: TRBJ2-1; DNA: TGTGCCAGCAGCCTAGGGACAGCTTCCTACAATGAGCAGTTCTTC; CDR3: CASSLGTASYNEQFF
D: .; V: TRBV5-1; size: .; J: TRBJ2-1; DNA: TGCGCCAGCAGCTTGGAGACTCTCTCCTACAATGAGCAGTTCTTC; CDR3: CASSLETLSYNEQFF
D: .; V: TRBV5-8; size: .; J: TRBJ2-2; DNA: TGTGCCAGCAGCTTCCAGGACCCGGGTATCGGGGAGCTGTTTTTT; CDR3: CASSFQDPGIGELFF
D: TRBD2; V: TRBV7-2; size: few; J: TRBJ2-1; DNA: TGTGCCAGCAGCTTAGAGAGCGGGGCATCGTACAATGAGCAGTTCTTC; CDR3: CASSLESGASYNEQFF
D: .; V: TRBV11-2; size: .; J: TRBJ1-1; DNA: TGTGCCAGCAGCTTCCCAGGATACACTGAAGCTTTCTTT; CDR3: CASSFPGYTEAFF
D: .; V: TRBV9; size: .; J: TRBJ1-1; DNA: TGTGCCAGCAGCGTCGGTTTGGACACTGAAGCTTTCTTT; CDR3: CASSVGLDTEAFF
D: .; V: TRBV5-4; size: .; J: TRBJ2-2; DNA: TGTGCCAGCAGCTTGAGAATGGGTCCCGGGGAGCTGTTTTTT; CDR3: CASSLRMGPGELFF
D: TRBD2; V: TRBV11-2; size: .; J: TRBJ2-7; DNA: TGTGCCAGCAGCCTAGAAGGGACTAGCGGGAACGAGCAGTACTTC; CDR3: CASSLEGTSGNEQYF
D: .; V: TRBV19; size: .; J: TRBJ2-2; DNA: TGTGCCAGTAGTATAGTAGGCGGAACCGGGGAGCTGTTTTTT; CDR3: CASSIVGGTGELFF
D: .; V: TRBV7-9; size: .; J: TRBJ1-1; DNA: TGTGCCAGCACCTGGACACCTAACACTGAAGCTTTCTTT; CDR3: CASTWTPNTEAFF
D: .; V: TRBV6-5; size: few; J: TRBJ1-4; DNA: TGTGCCGCGGGCCCCAGGGGAGGGGATGAAAAACTGTTTTTT; CDR3: CAAGPRGGDEKLFF
D: .; V: TRBV7-2; size: .; J: TRBJ1-3; DNA: TGTGCCAGCAGAGGGCCTGGAAACACCATATATTTT; CDR3: CASRGPGNTIYF
D: .; V: TRBV6-1; size: .; J: TRBJ1-2; DNA: TGTGCCAGCAGTGAAGACTGGGGGGCTAACTATGGCTACACCTTC; CDR3: CASSEDWGANYGYTF
D: TRBD1; V: TRBV7-3; size: .; J: TRBJ1-2; DNA: TGTGCCAGCAGGCCCGGGACAGGGAACTATGGCTACACCTTC; CDR3: CASRPGTGNYGYTF
D: .; V: TRBV18; size: .; J: TRBJ1-4; DNA: TGTGCCAGCTCACCAGAGCCCAATGAAAAACTGTTTTTT; CDR3: CASSPEPNEKLFF